Presented here are 23 T cell receptor beta chains from one specimen sequenced in a study of shared clonotypes between healthy human individuals. Assay: immunoSEQ multiplex PCR; the TCRdb copy retains only in-frame clones and omits some. The sample records millions of clones, about 92% being singletons. The sequenced material came from naive CD4+ T cells from PBMCs. As to subset: CD45RA+ positively selected. All receptors come from a man younger than 35 in good health. Some clones in this sample may be carry-over from other donors' samples.

The CDR3 nucleotides are TGTGCCTGGACCCCGACTAGCGGGAGAACAGGGGCCTACAATGAGCAGTTCTTC. As protein: CAWTPTSGRTGAYNEQFF. This chain uses TRBV30 with TRBJ2-1; 12 bases are a match to TRBD2. Germline V gene data show CDR1 as GTSNPN and CDR2 as SVGIG (reference sequence). Trimming took 4 bases from V and 2 from J; bases not matched to a gene: 12. This CDR3 contains 18 residues.

The chain carries TRBV5-4 and TRBJ2-5; no reliable D call. V was cut by 0 bases and J by 1 base, with 13 bases left in between. CDR3 length equals 16 residues. Germline V CDR1 and CDR2: SGHNT, YYREEE (reference sequence). CDR3 in DNA: TGTGCCAGCAGCTTGGGAGCCACAGAGATCCAAGAGACCCAGTACTTC. The encoded protein is CASSLGATEIQETQYF.

This clone was detected a few times. In the same sample, other DNA sequences code for this CDR3. V and J are TRBV7-9 and TRBJ1-1, with D perhaps matching TRBD1 (6 bases). Trimming pared 2 bases from V and 8 bases from J, leaving 12 bases between. Germline V lookup: CDR1 SEHNR, CDR2 FQNEAQ (reference sequence). The CDR3 sequence is 13 residues long. The CDR3 bases are TGTGCCAGCAGCTTAAAACAGGGCTCCGAAGCTTTCTTT. This sequence encodes CASSLKQGSEAFF.

The table lists this clone with a count of one. The chain recombines TRBV21-1 with TRBJ1-5. TRBV21-1 is deemed a pseudogene. This CDR3 spans 15 amino acids. CDR3 amino acids: CASTQEVPIYQPQHF. CDR3 nucleotide sequence: TGTGCCAGCACCCAGGAGGTCCCAATTTATCAGCCCCAGCATTTT.

This clone was counted a single time. The rearrangement links TRBV28 to TRBJ2-3, with TRBD2 matching 12 bases. Germline CDR1 is MDHEN and CDR2 is SYDVKM. The CDR3 is 20 residues long. V shed 4 bases, J shed 1 base, and the junction held 15 bases outside the gene matches. This CDR3 reads CASSSTIFLAGGGGTDTQYF. As DNA, the CDR3 is TGTGCCAGCAGTTCCACCATCTTCCTAGCGGGAGGGGGAGGCACAGATACGCAGTATTTT.

V is TRBV28 and J is TRBJ1-1; 10 bases align to TRBD1. The CDR3 is 16 amino acids. CDR1 and CDR2 (germline): MDHEN, SYDVKM. The trim removed 0 bases at V and 5 bases at J, leaving 6 bases unmatched. Here the CDR3 DNA reads TGTGCCAGCAGTTTATGGACAGGGGGCGAAAGGACTGAAGCTTTCTTT. Amino acid sequence: CASSLWTGGERTEAFF.

This clone was observed once. This chain links TRBV18 with TRBJ2-7; no clear D. This CDR3 region has 14 residues. From germline, CDR1 is KGHSH and CDR2 LQKENI. The germline V and J ends were trimmed by 6 bases and 0 bases, with 12 bases remaining between them. CDR3 nucleotides: TGTGCCAGCTCCGGGCCAAATAGCTCCTACGAGCAGTACTTC. Its protein is CASSGPNSSYEQYF.

The CDR3 DNA sequence: TGTGCCAGCAGCTCCCTATTTCGGGGGGCTAGCTCTGGCTACACCTTC. Its protein is CASSSLFRGASSGYTF. The gene calls are TRBV5-6 and TRBJ1-2, with a possible D match to TRBD1 (6 bases). The germline V gene has CDR1 SGHDT and CDR2 YYEEEE. The CDR3 is 16 amino acids. V lost 3 bases, J lost 7 bases, and 22 bases lay in between.

The J gene is TRBJ2-7, the V gene TRBV29-1, with TRBD2 matching over 12 bases. Per the germline V gene, CDR1 is SQVTM and CDR2 is ANQGSEA. J gave up 3 bases and V 4 bases, and 16 bases lay outside the gene matches. This CDR3 region has 18 residues. The CDR3 DNA reads as TGCAGCGTTGGAGTAACCGATGCACTAGCGGGAGGCCTCTACGAGCAGTACTTC. This codes for CSVGVTDALAGGLYEQYF.

The chain carries TRBV19 and TRBJ2-5; TRBD1 matches at 8 bases. V shed 5 bases and J 7 bases; nucleotides not matched to a gene: 9. This CDR3 is 14 amino acids long. CDR1 is LNHDA and CDR2 is SQIVND in the germline V gene (reference sequence). The CDR3, as DNA: TGTGCCAGTAGTCCAGGGGGCCCCCCGGTGACCCAGTACTTC. Its translation is CASSPGGPPVTQYF.

This clone appeared a few times. CDR3 protein: CASSLAFGGNQPQHF. Here the CDR3 DNA reads TGTGCCAGCAGCTTGGCCTTCGGGGGCAATCAGCCCCAGCATTTT. The chain couples TRBV5-8 to TRBJ1-5; D remains ambiguous. This CDR3 is built from 15 residues. V was trimmed by 0 bases and J by 2 bases, leaving 9 bases between them. The germline CDR1 and CDR2 sequences are SGHTS and YDEGEE.

With respect to this clone: Distinct nucleotide sequences in the sample also encode this CDR3. The V gene is TRBV9, the J gene TRBJ2-3, with D perhaps matching TRBD1 (6 bases). Germline V CDR1 and CDR2: SGDLS, YYNGEE. The germline V and J ends were trimmed by 4 bases and 3 bases, with 6 bases remaining between them. CDR3 size: 12 residues. CDR3 coding DNA: TGTGCCAGCAGCAGGGGGACAGATACGCAGTATTTT. It specifies CASSRGTDTQYF.

The CDR3 reads CASSPRRGAGTQYF. CDR3 in DNA: TGTGCCAGCAGCCCCCGTCGGGGGGCCGGGACCCAGTACTTC. The chain is built from TRBV11-2 and TRBJ2-5; maybe TRBD2 (7 bases). The germline CDR1 and CDR2 sequences are SGHAT and FQNNGV. The CDR3 has 14 amino acids. V was pared by 5 bases and J by 7 bases, with 17 bases between.

The V call is TRBV5-8, the J call TRBJ2-7; TRBD2 aligns across 11 bases. This CDR3 comprises 15 residues. In germline, CDR1 is SGHTS, CDR2 YDEGEE. V trimming: 3 bases; J trimming: 2 bases; junction bases outside the gene matches: 4. The CDR3 loop reads CASSSHSGRAYEQYF. The CDR3 DNA is TGTGCCAGCAGCTCTCATAGCGGGAGGGCCTACGAGCAGTACTTC.

In nucleotides, the CDR3 is TGCGCCAGCAGCGCAACAGGGCTCGGAACTAATGAAAAACTGTTTTTT. Translation gives CASSATGLGTNEKLFF. This chain uses TRBV5-1 with TRBJ1-4; TRBD1 might be the D (6 bases). The CDR3 has 16 residues. Germline CDR1 is SGHRS and CDR2 is YFSETQ. Trimming stripped 4 bases from V and 1 base from J, with 14 bases between.

The rearrangement uses TRBV6-1 and TRBJ1-1; possibly TRBD1 for D (6 bases). The CDR3 is 15 residues long. CDR1 MNHNS and CDR2 SASEGT come from the germline V gene. V was pared by 2 bases and J by 5 bases, with 15 bases between. CDR3 loop: CASSEIQPGTTEAFF. The CDR3 bases are TGTGCCAGCAGTGAAATTCAACCAGGGACAACTGAAGCTTTCTTT.

The rearrangement uses TRBV2 and TRBJ2-1; 13 bases are a match to TRBD2. The CDR3 covers 19 residues. J lost 0 bases, V lost 6 bases, and 11 bases had no gene match. The germline V gene encodes CDR1 SNHLY and CDR2 FYNNEI. CDR3 DNA: TGTGCCAGCAGCCATGGGACTAGCGGGACGCTTCCCTCCTACAATGAGCAGTTCTTC. It specifies CASSHGTSGTLPSYNEQFF.

The genes are TRBV5-3 and TRBJ1-1; D gene ambiguous. TRBV5-3 is reported as an ORF; its role is uncertain. V shed 7 bases and J shed 7 bases, with 17 bases lying between them. The CDR3 is made up of 13 amino acids. CDR3 protein: CARCPGTELEAFF. The CDR3 DNA is TGTGCCAGATGCCCGGGAACGGAGCTTGAAGCTTTCTTT.

The chain couples TRBV5-5 to TRBJ2-7; 8 nucleotides align to TRBD1. The CDR3 length is 17 residues. Trimming removed 0 bases from V and 1 base from J; junction bases left unmatched: 9. Germline CDR1 is SGHKS and CDR2 is YYEKEE (reference sequence). CDR3 in amino acids: CASSLASGQGMSYEQYF. The CDR3 DNA sequence: TGTGCCAGCAGCTTGGCCAGCGGACAGGGTATGTCCTACGAGCAGTACTTC. Full variable domain (outside the CDR3, taken from reference TRBV5-5 and TRBJ2-7): DAGVTQSPTHLIKTRGQQVTLRCSPISGHKSVSWYQQVLGQGPQFIFQYYEKEERGRGNFPDRFSARQFPNYSSELNVNALLLGDSALYLCASSLASGQGMSYEQYFGPGTRLTVT.

CDR3 protein: CASSIGTEAASNYGYTF. Here the CDR3 DNA reads TGTGCCAGCAGCATTGGGACGGAAGCCGCCTCCAACTATGGCTACACCTTC. The chain links TRBV5-4 to TRBJ1-2; D might be TRBD1 (5 bases). The CDR3 runs to 17 residues. Trimming shortened V by 4 bases and J by 2 bases, and 21 bases separated the two germline ends. Germline CDR1 reads SGHNT; CDR2 reads YYREEE (reference sequence).

The chain uses TRBV5-1 and TRBJ1-2; D gene unclear. Germline loops: CDR1 SGHRS, CDR2 YFSETQ. There are 14 residues in the CDR3. V gave up 0 bases and J gave up 0 bases, with 6 bases separating them. CDR3 DNA sequence: TGCGCCAGCAGCTTGGACCCAGCTAACTATGGCTACACCTTC. It codes for CASSLDPANYGYTF.

The V gene is TRBV9, the J gene TRBJ2-5; D call uncertain. The CDR3 consists of 13 residues. Germline-derived CDR1 and CDR2 are SGDLS and YYNGEE. Trimming removed 0 bases from V and 3 bases from J, with 6 bases in between. The CDR3 region is CASSVVAEETQYF. CDR3 in DNA: TGTGCCAGCAGCGTAGTGGCAGAAGAGACCCAGTACTTC.

J is TRBJ1-5 and V is TRBV5-8; D possibly corresponds to TRBD1 (5 bases). CDR1 and CDR2 from the germline V gene are SGHTS and YDEGEE. Trimming removed 0 bases from V and 3 bases from J, with 10 bases in between. The CDR3 sequence is 15 residues long. The CDR3 DNA reads TGTGCCAGCAGCTTGGCGGGGGTGGACAATCAGCCCCAGCATTTT. This translates into CASSLAGVDNQPQHF.